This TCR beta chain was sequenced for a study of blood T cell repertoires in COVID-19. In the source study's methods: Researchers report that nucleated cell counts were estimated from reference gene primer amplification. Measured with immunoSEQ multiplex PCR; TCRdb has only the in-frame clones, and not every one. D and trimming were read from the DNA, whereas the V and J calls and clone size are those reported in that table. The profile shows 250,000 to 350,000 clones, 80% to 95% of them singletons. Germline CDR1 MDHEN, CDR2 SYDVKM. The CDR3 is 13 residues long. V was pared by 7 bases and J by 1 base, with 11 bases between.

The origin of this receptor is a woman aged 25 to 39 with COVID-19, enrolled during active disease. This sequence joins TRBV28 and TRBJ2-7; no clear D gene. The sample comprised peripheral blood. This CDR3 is CASTRPFSYEQYF. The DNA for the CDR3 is TGTGCCAGCACCAGGCCATTTTCCTACGAGCAGTACTTC.